A single sample gave rise to the 14 T cell receptor beta chains below, sequenced in a study of CD8+ T cells in alopecia areata. Stated treatment: oral pan-JAK inhibitor, 5-10 mg twice daily. cDNA prepared by RNA extraction and subsequent reverse transcription served as the template for sequencing. Here immunoSEQ multiplex PCR was the method, and the copy in TCRdb shows in-frame clones only, minus some. The table includes about 190,000 clones, around 60% detected once. The sample in question was CD8+ T cells sorted from blood, obtained at week 24, from a patient treated with tofacitinib. These receptors all stem from a human donor with alopecia areata.

This clone turned up a few times. The V and J genes are TRBV6-5 and TRBJ1-1; D ambiguous. Trimming removed 7 bases at V and 3 bases at J, with 18 bases between. There are 15 residues in the CDR3. The germline V gene has CDR1 MNHEY and CDR2 SVGAGI. The CDR3 DNA is TGTGCCAGCATCGAACGCTCTAGAGGGTACACTGAAGCTTTCTTT. It encodes CASIERSRGYTEAFF.

This rearrangement joins TRBV18 to TRBJ1-5, with 10 bases that match TRBD1. Trimming took 2 bases from V and 10 from J; bases not matched to a gene: 5. Germline CDR1 and CDR2: KGHSH and LQKENI. This CDR3 is built from 14 residues. CDR3 DNA: TGTGCCAGCTCACCATCGGACAGGGGGAAACCCCAGCATTTT. It yields the protein CASSPSDRGKPQHF.

The CDR3 region has the DNA TGTGCCAGCAGTTTCGGGGGCTCGGTCACCGGGGAGCTGTTTTTT. This gives the protein CASSFGGSVTGELFF. The J gene is TRBJ2-2, the V gene TRBV28; either TRBD1 or TRBD2 may supply D (6 bases each). This CDR3 is 15 amino acids long. Trimming took 3 bases from V and 4 from J, leaving 12 bases between them. Germline assignment: CDR1 MDHEN and CDR2 SYDVKM.

This clone showed up just a few times. The chain joins TRBV6-1 to TRBJ2-3; D tentatively reads TRBD1 or TRBD2 (5 bases each). Germline V gene data show CDR1 as MNHNS and CDR2 as SASEGT. The CDR3 totals 12 residues. CDR3 in amino acids: CAHGDLTDTQYF. The CDR3 DNA reads TGTGCTCACGGGGACCTCACAGATACGCAGTATTTT.

The rearrangement links TRBV5-1 to TRBJ2-5; D may match TRBD1 or TRBD2 (5 bases each). This CDR3 spans 15 amino acids. CDR1 SGHRS and CDR2 YFSETQ come from the germline V gene. V lost 1 base and J lost 5, with 15 bases in between. The CDR3 DNA reads TGCGCCAGCAGCTTGTATGAGGGGACGCAGGAGACCCAGTACTTC. This codes for CASSLYEGTQETQYF.

This rearrangement joins TRBV6-5 to TRBJ2-1; maybe TRBD1 (6 bases). The CDR3 is 16 residues long. Germline V gene lookup returns CDR1 MNHEY and CDR2 SVGAGI. V shed 2 bases and J shed 0 bases, with 11 bases lying between them. CDR3 nucleotides: TGTGCCAGCAGTTACGCGGACAGAAGCTCCTACAATGAGCAGTTCTTC. Residues: CASSYADRSSYNEQFF.

CDR3 nucleotides: TGCGCCAGCAGCCAGCGGACAGGGCAAAGCACAGATACGCAGTATTTT. This translates into CASSQRTGQSTDTQYF. This rearrangement joins TRBV4-1 to TRBJ2-3; 8 bases fit TRBD1. The junction had 5 bases not matched to a gene; V was cut back by 3 bases and J by 0 bases. CDR1 is MGHRA, CDR2 YSYEKL, per germline. The CDR3 extends over 16 amino acids.

The V call is TRBV19, the J call TRBJ1-5; D is uncertain. Trimming took 3 bases from V and 1 from J, leaving 13 bases between them. Germline V gene sequence: CDR1 LNHDA, CDR2 SQIVND (reference sequence). CDR3 length equals 16 residues. In DNA, the CDR3 is TGTGCCAGTAGTATGATAGGCGGGAGGAGCAATCAGCCCCAGCATTTT. The encoded protein is CASSMIGGRSNQPQHF.

The chain couples TRBV13 to TRBJ2-3; a possible D gene is TRBD2 (5 bases). The CDR3 contains 14 residues. Germline V gene data show CDR1 as PRHDT and CDR2 as FYEKMQ (reference sequence). Trimming stripped 5 bases from V and 6 bases from J, with 15 bases between. In nucleotides, the CDR3 is TGTGCCAGCAGCACCCCCAGCTCGGGGGATACGCAGTATTTT. It translates to CASSTPSSGDTQYF.

The J gene is TRBJ2-3, the V gene TRBV27; D gene ambiguous. Germline V gene lookup returns CDR1 MNHEY and CDR2 SMNVEV (reference sequence). The V gene lost 5 bases and the J gene lost 4 bases, with 16 bases spanning the gap. This CDR3 is built from 15 residues. The CDR3 protein is CASSPRGSRPDTQYF. CDR3 nucleotides: TGTGCCAGCAGTCCCAGAGGAAGCCGGCCAGATACGCAGTATTTT.

This clone occurred a few times. The chain uses TRBV30 and TRBJ1-2; 9 bases fit TRBD1. CDR3 size: 13 residues. Per the germline V gene, CDR1 is GTSNPN and CDR2 is SVGIG (reference sequence). V was pared by 0 bases and J by 8 bases, with 4 bases of the junction left unmatched. CDR3 nucleotides: TGTGCCTGGAGTGTAGGACAGGGGAACGGCTACACCTTC. Translation gives CAWSVGQGNGYTF.

This clone was observed once. V gene TRBV2 combines with J gene TRBJ1-1; the D gene is possibly TRBD1 (6 bases). Germline V lookup: CDR1 SNHLY, CDR2 FYNNEI. V lost 2 bases, J lost 5 bases, and 15 bases lay in between. The CDR3 totals 15 residues. CDR3 in amino acids: CASSEKGGARTEAFF. CDR3 coding DNA: TGTGCCAGCAGTGAAAAGGGGGGGGCAAGAACTGAAGCTTTCTTT.

Of note for this clone: In the same sample, other DNA sequences code for this CDR3. The chain links TRBV9 to TRBJ2-2; D is unclear. Germline V gives CDR1 SGDLS, CDR2 YYNGEE. The length of the CDR3 is 12 residues. Trimming removed 3 bases from V and 2 bases from J, with 2 bases in between. The CDR3 region has the DNA TGTGCCAGCAGCGGTAACACCGGGGAGCTGTTTTTT. Amino acid sequence: CASSGNTGELFF.

This chain connects TRBV5-1 to TRBJ1-1, with 7 bases fitting TRBD1. Unmatched junction bases numbered 15, after V lost 3 bases and J lost 4 bases. The CDR3 is made up of 17 amino acids. The germline V gene has CDR1 SGHRS and CDR2 YFSETQ. CDR3 amino acids: CASSSVLLVPGGTEAFF. The CDR3 DNA reads as TGCGCCAGCAGCTCGGTACTCCTTGTCCCAGGGGGCACTGAAGCTTTCTTT.